Shown below are 11 T cell receptor beta chains from a single sample sequenced in a study of cytomegalovirus exposure and HLA in healthy donors (dated by TCRdb to 2017 to 2019). The library came from the immunoSEQ multiplex PCR assay. The multiplex PCR relied on a mix of 60 forward primers for TCR Vbeta segments and 13 reverse primers for TCR Jbeta segments. In TCRdb, the immuneACCESS table is reduced to in-frame sequences with V and J assigned. These tables do not hold every clone; where another copy was compared, an unresolved V gene accounts for under half, and the others remain unexplained. The sample table shows about 120,000 clones, and 83% are seen once. In total, the top ten clones hold roughly 4% of the sample. What was sequenced was PBMCs. Every receptor here comes from a woman in her thirties or forties in good health and CMV-seropositive.

This rearrangement joins TRBV7-9 to TRBJ2-5, with D uncertain. The end of the DNA fits TRBJ2-7 better, so the J call may be wrong. Germline V gene data show CDR1 as SEHNR and CDR2 as FQNEAQ (reference sequence). The CDR3 length is 14 residues. CDR3 in DNA: TGTGCCAGCAGCTTCGCCGGCGGCAACTACGAGCAGTACTTC. Amino acid sequence: CASSFAGGNYEQYF.

The V gene is TRBV5-8, the J gene TRBJ1-2; D not certain. Trimming pared 0 bases from V and 7 bases from J, leaving 13 bases between. CDR1 and CDR2 from the germline V gene are SGHTS and YDEGEE. The CDR3 has 14 residues. Here the CDR3 reads CASSLGQNRGGYTF. The CDR3 nucleotides read TGTGCCAGCAGCTTGGGCCAGAACCGGGGTGGCTACACCTTC.

J is TRBJ1-2 and V is TRBV9, with 7 bases matching TRBD1. The CDR3 loop spans 13 amino acids. With 5 bases clipped from V and 0 bases from J, the junction kept 1 base outside the gene matches. Germline-derived CDR1 and CDR2 are SGDLS and YYNGEE. The CDR3 DNA reads TGTGCCAGCAGGGGACAGACTAACTATGGCTACACCTTC. Protein sequence: CASRGQTNYGYTF.

The chain carries TRBV7-3 and TRBJ1-6, with D possibly matching TRBD1 (5 bases). V lost 5 bases and J 8 bases, leaving 10 bases between the germline ends. CDR3 length equals 13 residues. Germline values: CDR1 SGHTA, CDR2 FQGTGA. The CDR3 protein is CASSTEQDSPLHF. The CDR3 nucleotides read TGTGCCAGCAGCACAGAACAGGATTCACCCCTCCACTTT. Combining the CDR3 with reference TRBV7-3 and TRBJ1-6 gives the whole variable domain GAGVSQTPSNKVTEKGKYVELRCDPISGHTALYWYRQSLGQGPEFLIYFQGTGAADDSGLPNDRFFAVRPEGSVSTLKIQRTERGDSAVYLCASSTEQDSPLHFGNGTRLTVT.

The chain couples TRBV27 to TRBJ1-5; perhaps TRBD1 as D (5 bases). V was pared by 6 bases and J by 0 bases, with 15 bases between. CDR3 length equals 16 residues. Germline V gene data show CDR1 as MNHEY and CDR2 as SMNVEV (reference sequence). CDR3 nucleotide sequence: TGTGCCAGCAGAATCCGTGGGACTTCTAGCAATCAGCCCCAGCATTTT. Translating it yields CASRIRGTSSNQPQHF.

The chain has TRBV2 and TRBJ1-1; TRBD1 is a possible D gene (6 bases). V shed 7 bases and J shed 7 bases, with 16 bases lying between them. Germline V gene sequence: CDR1 SNHLY, CDR2 FYNNEI. The CDR3 runs 13 residues. CDR3 in DNA: TGTGCCAGCACGAGGGAACAGGGAAATGAAGCTTTCTTT. This translates into CASTREQGNEAFF.

This clone was seen a few times. The V gene is TRBV6-1, the J gene TRBJ2-7; no firm D call. Trimming pared 1 base from V and 6 bases from J, leaving 13 bases between. The CDR3 extends over 14 amino acids. Germline lookup yields CDR1 MNHNS and CDR2 SASEGT. The CDR3 loop reads CASSEGAQPGEQYF. Written as DNA, the CDR3 is TGTGCCAGCAGTGAAGGGGCCCAACCAGGCGAGCAGTACTTC.

This clone was counted between two and nine times. A read error may produce the germline difference seen at one junction end. The chain couples TRBV7-9 to TRBJ2-3, with TRBD2 matching over 8 bases. The CDR3 runs to 16 residues. CDR1 and CDR2 from the germline V gene are SEHNR and FQNEAQ (reference sequence). CDR3 sequence: CSSSLLAGWNTDTQYF. DNA for the CDR3: TGTTCCAGCAGCCTATTAGCGGGGTGGAACACAGATACGCAGTATTTT. The complete variable domain, with remaining parts taken from reference TRBV7-9 and TRBJ2-3, reads DTGVSQNPRHKITKRGQNVTFRCDPISEHNRLYWYRQTLGQGPEFLTYFQNEAQLEKSRLLSDRFSAERPKGSFSTLEIQRTEQGDSAMYLCSSSLLAGWNTDTQYFGPGTRLTVL.

The V call is TRBV9, the J call TRBJ2-5, with TRBD2 identical over 11 bases. The CDR3 loop spans 17 amino acids. After removal of 0 bases from V and 1 base from J, the junction contained 5 bases not matched to a gene. Germline loops: CDR1 SGDLS, CDR2 YYNGEE. CDR3 protein: CASSVGLAGGIQETQYF. CDR3 DNA: TGTGCCAGCAGCGTAGGGCTAGCGGGAGGAATCCAAGAGACCCAGTACTTC.

This chain uses TRBV11-3 with TRBJ2-1, with D perhaps TRBD2 (6 bases). In germline, CDR1 is SGHNT, CDR2 YENEEA. Trimming took 1 base from V and 7 from J, leaving 20 bases between them. The CDR3 has 17 amino acids. The CDR3 region is CASSLGVGMRGENEQFF. DNA of the CDR3: TGTGCCAGCAGCTTAGGAGTCGGTATGCGGGGTGAAAATGAGCAGTTCTTC. Based on the CDR3 plus reference TRBV11-3 and TRBJ2-1, the full variable domain is EAGVVQSPRYKIIEKKQPVAFWCNPISGHNTLYWYLQNLGQGPELLIRYENEEAVDDSQLPKDRFSAERLKGVDSTLKIQPAELGDSAVYLCASSLGVGMRGENEQFFGPGTRLTVL.

CDR3 residues: CASSLSRQVLYEQYF. CDR3 coding DNA: TGTGCCAGCAGTTTATCACGGCAGGTCCTATACGAGCAGTACTTC. The chain links TRBV27 to TRBJ2-7, with unresolved D. The CDR3 has 15 amino acids. Deletions cut 0 bases from V and 4 bases from J, with 13 bases between. CDR1 and CDR2 from the germline V gene are MNHEY and SMNVEV (reference sequence).